What follows are 25 T cell receptor beta chains derived from one specimen sequenced in a study of blood T cell repertoires in COVID-19. The assay was immunoSEQ multiplex PCR, and TCRdb's table has in-frame clones only and misses some. Here the sample spans 250,000 to 300,000 clones, 86% being singletons. Sequenced: PBMCs or T cells enriched from blood (not recorded which). These receptors all stem from a man aged 18 to 30 who had recovered from COVID-19.

V gene TRBV3-1 (or the pseudogene TRBV3-2) combines with J gene TRBJ1-1; D unresolved. Trimming removed 5 bases from V and 6 bases from J, with 13 bases in between. From germline, CDR1 is LGHDT and CDR2 YNNKEL (reference sequence). There are 13 residues in the CDR3. Written as DNA, the CDR3 is TGTGCCAGCAGCTGGTCAACCGAGGCTGAAGCTTTCTTT. This encodes CASSWSTEAEAFF.

The chain uses TRBV28 and TRBJ1-5; TRBD1 might be the D (5 bases). Germline V gene lookup returns CDR1 MDHEN and CDR2 SYDVKM. V was clipped by 5 bases and J by 4 bases, with 12 bases between them. CDR3 size: 14 residues. The CDR3 is CASSEGHTNQPQHF. The CDR3 DNA reads TGTGCCAGCAGTGAAGGACACACAAATCAGCCCCAGCATTTT. Complete variable domain (other parts from reference TRBV28 and TRBJ1-5): DVKVTQSSRYLVKRTGEKVFLECVQDMDHENMFWYRQDPGLGLRLIYFSYDVKMKEKGDIPEGYSVSREKKERFSLILESASTNQTSMYLCASSEGHTNQPQHFGDGTRLSIL.

The rearrangement uses TRBV12-3 or TRBV12-4 and TRBJ2-1; 7 bases are shared with TRBD2. V lost 6 bases to trimming and J lost 12 bases; unmatched junction nucleotides: 8. The CDR3 covers 12 residues. In DNA, the CDR3 is TGTGCCAGCAGCTTTCAAACGGGGGGGCAGTTCTTC. Translation gives CASSFQTGGQFF.

This chain uses TRBV2 with TRBJ1-4; no clear D gene. Trimming pared 4 bases from V and 3 bases from J, leaving 9 bases between. Germline loops: CDR1 SNHLY, CDR2 FYNNEI. This CDR3 is built from 14 residues. CDR3 DNA: TGTGCCAGCAGTGGTCGAACTCCTAATGAAAAACTGTTTTTT. It specifies CASSGRTPNEKLFF.

This clone was seen once. The chain combines TRBV5-6 with TRBJ1-2, with D possibly being TRBD1 (5 bases). The CDR3 is 15 residues long. Per germline, CDR1 SGHDT and CDR2 YYEEEE. V lost 0 bases and J lost 4, with 13 bases in between. The CDR3 loop is CASSLGSGHGYGYTF. Written as DNA, the CDR3 is TGTGCCAGCAGCTTGGGGTCAGGGCACGGCTATGGCTACACCTTC.

The rearrangement uses TRBV7-2 and TRBJ2-1; weak D call: TRBD2 (6 bases). V was clipped by 2 bases and J by 0 bases, with 8 bases between them. This CDR3 comprises 15 residues. Germline V gene data show CDR1 as SGHTA and CDR2 as FQGNSA. The CDR3, as DNA: TGTGCCAGCAGCTTAACCGGGAGCTCCTACAATGAGCAGTTCTTC. It yields the protein CASSLTGSSYNEQFF.

This chain connects TRBV5-1 to TRBJ2-6, with 9 bases matching TRBD1. The ends lost 3 bases at V and 4 bases at J; junction bases unmatched: 11. The germline gives CDR1 SGHRS, CDR2 YFSETQ. This CDR3 region has 18 residues. DNA for the CDR3: TGCGCCAGCAGCTCGGGGACAGGGATTTGGAGAGGGGCCAACGTCCTGACTTTC. Its protein product is CASSSGTGIWRGANVLTF.

The chain couples TRBV6-1 to TRBJ2-2; D perhaps matches TRBD1 (6 bases). Trimming took off 2 bases at V and 5 bases at J, with 12 bases between the two ends. The CDR3 is 15 amino acids. CDR1 is MNHNS and CDR2 is SASEGT in the germline V gene. Here the CDR3 reads CASSERLQGTGELFF. In DNA, the CDR3 is TGTGCCAGCAGTGAAAGACTCCAGGGGACCGGGGAGCTGTTTTTT.

The chain combines TRBV18 with TRBJ1-2; the D gene is possibly TRBD1 (5 bases). Trimming pared 3 bases from V and 5 bases from J, leaving 22 bases between. This CDR3 region has 17 residues. CDR1 KGHSH and CDR2 LQKENI come from the germline V gene. The CDR3: CASSPEGSTRVRYGYTF. The CDR3, as DNA: TGTGCCAGCTCACCTGAAGGAAGCACCAGGGTCCGGTATGGCTACACCTTC.

The chain couples TRBV28 to TRBJ2-2; possibly TRBD1 for D (5 bases). V was shortened by 6 bases and J by 0 bases, with 14 bases between the two germline ends. The CDR3 is 16 amino acids. CDR1 is MDHEN and CDR2 is SYDVKM in the germline V gene. CDR3 loop: CASRETRASNTGELFF. The CDR3 nucleotides are TGTGCCAGCAGGGAGACCAGGGCCTCGAACACCGGGGAGCTGTTTTTT.

The rearrangement links TRBV19 to TRBJ1-4; TRBD1 matches 8 bases. V lost 7 bases to trimming and J lost 5 bases; unmatched junction nucleotides: 9. The CDR3 is 15 amino acids. The germline gives CDR1 LNHDA, CDR2 SQIVND (reference sequence). CDR3: CASMGRQGLNEKLFF. The CDR3 nucleotides read TGTGCCAGTATGGGCCGACAGGGGTTGAATGAAAAACTGTTTTTT.

The rearrangement joins TRBV6-2 or TRBV6-3 to TRBJ1-5; maybe TRBD1 (5 bases). V lost 2 bases, J lost 6 bases, and 14 bases lay in between. CDR1 is MNHEY and CDR2 is SVGEGT in the germline V gene. This CDR3 spans 15 amino acids. CDR3: CASSYGLRVSQPQHF. The CDR3 DNA follows: TGTGCCAGCAGTTACGGTCTCAGGGTTAGTCAGCCCCAGCATTTT.

The chain links TRBV27 to TRBJ1-1; D unclear. This CDR3 has 14 residues. CDR1 and CDR2 from the germline V gene are MNHEY and SMNVEV (reference sequence). Trimming cost V 6 bases and J 5 bases, with 16 bases left between them. CDR3 protein: CASRWTSTGTEAFF. CDR3 nucleotide sequence: TGTGCCAGCAGGTGGACCTCCACGGGGACTGAAGCTTTCTTT.

This clone was seen only a few times. This same CDR3 is encoded by further DNA sequences in the sample. The rearrangement links TRBV18 to TRBJ2-7; perhaps TRBD1 as D (6 bases). The CDR3 runs 14 residues. V was clipped by 6 bases and J by 0 bases, with 12 bases between them. In germline, CDR1 is KGHSH, CDR2 LQKENI. The CDR3 loop reads CASSPRDNSYEQYF. Here the CDR3 DNA reads TGTGCCAGCTCTCCCCGGGACAACTCCTACGAGCAGTACTTC.

This chain uses TRBV29-1 with TRBJ2-2; tentative D call: TRBD2 (6 bases). The CDR3 contains 13 residues. Trimming cost V 5 bases and J 4 bases, with 11 bases left between them. The germline CDR1 and CDR2 sequences are SQVTM and ANQGSEA. The CDR3 loop reads CSVLLGGTGELFF. For the CDR3, the DNA is TGCAGCGTTCTTCTGGGGGGCACCGGGGAGCTGTTTTTT.

V gene TRBV28 combines with J gene TRBJ2-7; maybe TRBD1 (5 bases). Trimming shortened V by 8 bases and J by 2 bases, and 16 bases separated the two germline ends. This CDR3 is built from 14 residues. Germline lookup yields CDR1 MDHEN and CDR2 SYDVKM. This CDR3 reads CASRPTTETYEQYF. For the CDR3, the DNA is TGTGCCAGCCGACCAACGACAGAAACCTACGAGCAGTACTTC.

The rearrangement uses TRBV28 and TRBJ2-3; no clear D. The ends were cut back, 1 base at V and 4 bases at J, with 6 bases in the middle. Germline V CDR1 and CDR2: MDHEN, SYDVKM. This CDR3 contains 13 residues. The chain's CDR3 is CASSLLLPDTQYF. CDR3 nucleotides: TGTGCCAGCAGTTTATTACTTCCAGATACGCAGTATTTT.

This clone came up once. The J gene is TRBJ1-6, the V gene TRBV27; D gene uncertain. CDR3 length: 15 amino acids. The germline V gene encodes CDR1 MNHEY and CDR2 SMNVEV (reference sequence). The ends were cut back, 8 bases at V and 0 bases at J, with 11 bases in the middle. The CDR3 region is CASGSVLSYNSPLHF. Here the CDR3 DNA reads TGTGCCAGCGGGAGTGTCCTCTCCTATAATTCACCCCTCCACTTT.

The J gene is TRBJ2-1, the V gene TRBV3-1 (or the pseudogene TRBV3-2); TRBD2 agrees at 7 bases. The CDR3 extends over 14 amino acids. The trim removed 3 bases at V and 9 bases at J, leaving 8 bases unmatched. Germline values: CDR1 LGHDT, CDR2 YNNKEL (reference sequence). The CDR3 DNA reads as TGTGCCAGCAGCCATGGTGGCGGGAGTGCTGAGCAGTTCTTC. Residues: CASSHGGGSAEQFF.

The chain carries TRBV27 and TRBJ2-1; TRBD2 is a possible D gene (5 bases). This CDR3 has 16 residues. Germline CDR1 and CDR2: MNHEY and SMNVEV (reference sequence). Between the trimmed V and J ends, which lost 6 bases and 6 bases, there was a span of 21 bases. CDR3 residues: CASSSFDGGVVNEQFF. CDR3 in DNA: TGTGCCAGCAGCTCTTTCGACGGAGGTGTGGTCAATGAGCAGTTCTTC.

This clone came up once. The chain uses TRBV6-6 and TRBJ2-3; possible D gene TRBD2, 5 bases. The CDR3 is 14 amino acids. Between the trimmed V and J ends, which lost 8 bases and 6 bases, there was a span of 18 bases. Per germline, CDR1 MNHNY and CDR2 SVGAGI (reference sequence). The CDR3 region is CASRLVTRQDTQYF. CDR3 coding DNA: TGTGCCAGCCGGCTCGTTACTAGGCAGGATACGCAGTATTTT.

The V call is TRBV6-5, the J call TRBJ1-3; 7 positions match TRBD1. Germline CDR1 and CDR2: MNHEY and SVGAGI. V trimming: 6 bases; J trimming: 0 bases; junction bases outside the gene matches: 2. This CDR3 is built from 14 residues. CDR3 amino acids: CASRDRSSGNTIYF. DNA for the CDR3: TGTGCCAGCAGGGACAGGAGCTCTGGAAACACCATATATTTT.

This clone was detected once. The V gene is TRBV5-1, the J gene TRBJ2-1; TRBD1 matches at 8 bases. The CDR3 sequence is 17 residues long. Germline CDR1 reads SGHRS; CDR2 reads YFSETQ. Germline trimming cut 0 bases from V and 9 bases from J; bases unmatched to any gene: 14. The CDR3 loop is CASSLVGRGQATAEQFF. In nucleotides, the CDR3 is TGCGCCAGCAGCTTGGTGGGTCGGGGACAGGCTACGGCTGAGCAGTTCTTC.

This chain links TRBV5-1 with TRBJ1-1; D is possibly TRBD1 (6 bases). In germline, CDR1 is SGHRS, CDR2 YFSETQ. The length of the CDR3 is 13 residues. The V end was cut by 3 bases, the J end by 1 base, with 7 bases between. CDR3 residues: CASSSQGNTEAFF. CDR3 sequence (DNA): TGCGCCAGCAGCTCACAGGGGAACACTGAAGCTTTCTTT.

This chain uses TRBV19 with TRBJ2-1; 7 bases line up with TRBD1. This CDR3 has 14 residues. The V gene end was trimmed by 3 bases and the J gene end by 7 bases; junction bases not matched to a gene: 6. Germline CDR1 reads LNHDA; CDR2 reads SQIVND (reference sequence). The CDR3 reads CASSISGGLNEQFF. CDR3 bases: TGTGCCAGTAGTATCTCAGGGGGTTTAAATGAGCAGTTCTTC. Based on the CDR3 plus reference TRBV19 and TRBJ2-1, the full variable domain is DGGITQSPKYLFRKEGQNVTLSCEQNLNHDAMYWYRQDPGQGLRLIYYSQIVNDFQKGDIAEGYSVSREKKESFPLTVTSAQKNPTAFYLCASSISGGLNEQFFGPGTRLTVL.